Following are 4 T cell receptor beta chains from one sample sequenced in a study of T cells in Graves' hyperthyroidism and ophthalmopathy. TCR beta CDR3 regions were amplified from RNA. TCR CDR3 underwent first-round RT-PCR with the HTBI primer set. Via MiXCR, TCRdb re-called the multiplex PCR reads, giving one row per CDR3 protein. The sample holds about half a million distinct CDR3 sequences, roughly 23% seen once. Input material: blood. The receptor set was obtained from a woman aged 70 to 79 with Graves' ophthalmopathy.

In its sample, this clonotype was seen many times. The chain links TRBV6-1 to TRBJ1-1; D not resolved. Germline V lookup: CDR1 MNHNS, CDR2 SASEGT. This CDR3 has 12 amino acids. V lost 6 bases and J lost 4, with 9 bases in between. The DNA for the CDR3 is TGTGCCAGCAGCCATACCCCCACTGAAGCTTTCTTT. Translation: CASSHTPTEAFF.

In DNA, the CDR3 is TGTGCCAGCAGCCTCCGACTAGCAGGTGAGCAGTTCTTC. Its protein is CASSLRLAGEQFF. J is TRBJ2-1 and V is TRBV7-2, with 7 nucleotides matching TRBD2. Unmatched junction bases numbered 7, after V lost 5 bases and J lost 9 bases. Germline lookup yields CDR1 SGHTA and CDR2 FQGNSA. The CDR3 length is 13 residues.

This clonotype has only one observation. The V gene is TRBV6-1, the J gene TRBJ2-3; 10 bases are shared with TRBD2. The CDR3 length is 15 residues. Per the germline V gene, CDR1 is MNHNS and CDR2 is SASEGT. V dropped 6 bases and J dropped 6; count of bases not matched to a gene: 9. The CDR3, as DNA: TGTGCCAGCAGGGCAGCGGGAGGGCCTGGGGATACGCAGTATTTT. This codes for CASRAAGGPGDTQYF.

The rearrangement uses TRBV25-1 and TRBJ2-7, with 10 bases lining up with TRBD1. Losses at the gene ends were 7 bases for V and 4 bases for J; bases not matched to a gene: 10. The CDR3 spans 15 residues. Germline V gene sequence: CDR1 MGHDK, CDR2 SYGVNS. CDR3 region: CASTARGTGDYEQYF. The CDR3 DNA follows: TGTGCCAGCACCGCTAGGGGGACAGGGGATTACGAGCAGTACTTC.